This T cell receptor (beta chain) was sequenced for a study of T cells in Graves' hyperthyroidism and ophthalmopathy. This CDR3 has 17 amino acids. Trimming shortened V by 4 bases and J by 4 bases, and 23 bases separated the two germline ends. CDR1 and CDR2 from the germline V gene are MNHNS and SASEGT. Amplification of TCR beta CDR3 regions was performed using RNA transcripts as template. First-round RT-PCR of the TCR CDR3 relied on the HTBI primer set. TCRdb ran MiXCR on the multiplex PCR reads and lists one entry per CDR3 protein. The data contain approximately 700,000 distinct CDR3 sequences, about 45% of them singletons.

The sequence was obtained from an adult man with Graves' disease, either hyperthyroidism or ophthalmopathy (not recorded which). Specimen: peripheral blood or thyroid tissue (not recorded which). V and J are TRBV6-1 and TRBJ2-7; D might be TRBD1 or TRBD2, each matching 5 bases. The CDR3 DNA is TGTGCCAGCAGTGGGTCGACGGTCCGGGATAGGGGTTACGAGCAGTACTTC. Protein sequence: CASSGSTVRDRGYEQYF.